The 14 T cell receptor beta chains below were found in one sample sequenced in a study of cytomegalovirus exposure and HLA in healthy donors (TCRdb year 2017). Libraries were prepared through the immunoSEQ multiplex PCR assay. A mixture of 60 forward primers for TCR Vbeta segments and 13 reverse primers for TCR Jbeta segments was used in the multiplex PCR. TCRdb took over this immuneACCESS table, retaining in-frame rearrangements with V and J assigned. Such tables are incomplete; in checked studies, under half of the missing clones stem from an unresolved V gene, and the remainder is unexplained. The sample yields 150,000 to 200,000 clones; approximately 80% were counted once. About 7.7% of the sample lies in the top ten. The sample comprised PBMCs. The origin of the receptors is a woman under 40 in good health and CMV-seropositive.

The chain has TRBV7-8 and TRBJ1-5; the D is unclear. Germline-derived CDR1 and CDR2 are SGHVS and FQNEAQ. V was cut by 7 bases and J by 3 bases, with 28 bases left in between. CDR3 length equals 19 residues. Written as DNA, the CDR3 is TGTGCCAGCACCACCCTTAAAGGTAACATAGGAGTCTACAATCAGCCCCAGCATTTT. It encodes CASTTLKGNIGVYNQPQHF.

The V and J genes are TRBV5-4 and TRBJ2-5; 15 nucleotides align to TRBD2. CDR3 length equals 17 residues. Germline trimming cut 4 bases from V and 0 bases from J; bases unmatched to any gene: 4. CDR1 SGHNT and CDR2 YYREEE come from the germline V gene (reference sequence). CDR3 sequence (DNA): TGTGCCAGCAGCCCAGGGACTAGCGGGGGGCACCAAGAGACCCAGTACTTC. Translating gives CASSPGTSGGHQETQYF.

The V gene is TRBV18, the J gene TRBJ1-3; 11 bases line up with TRBD1. The CDR3 runs 16 residues. Trimming at V came to 3 bases and at J to 3 bases, leaving 4 bases not matched to a gene. Germline CDR1 reads KGHSH; CDR2 reads LQKENI. CDR3 nucleotide sequence: TGTGCCAGCTCACCTCCGGACAGGGGGCTTGGAAACACCATATATTTT. This encodes CASSPPDRGLGNTIYF.

The chain combines TRBV7-2 with TRBJ1-2; no firm D call. This CDR3 has 14 residues. Germline V gives CDR1 SGHTA, CDR2 FQGNSA. The ends were cut back, 3 bases at V and 7 bases at J, with 15 bases in the middle. The CDR3 loop reads CASSFMRASGGYTF. CDR3 nucleotides: TGTGCCAGCAGCTTCATGAGGGCGTCTGGTGGCTACACCTTC.

The V call is TRBV29-1, the J call TRBJ2-3; 9 bases align to TRBD2. The germline CDR1 and CDR2 sequences are SQVTM and ANQGSEA. The CDR3 totals 13 residues. Unmatched junction bases numbered 1, after V lost 3 bases and J lost 3 bases. CDR3 residues: CSVETSGTDTQYF. The CDR3, as DNA: TGCAGCGTTGAGACTAGCGGAACAGATACGCAGTATTTT.

The rearrangement links TRBV11-3 to TRBJ2-3; tentatively, D is TRBD2 (5 bases). The CDR3 consists of 15 residues. With 1 base removed from V and 2 bases from J, the gap between germline ends came to 10 bases. CDR1 is SGHNT and CDR2 is YENEEA in the germline V gene. The CDR3 loop reads CASSLGRQFTDTQYF. CDR3 nucleotide sequence: TGTGCCAGCAGCTTAGGGAGGCAGTTCACAGATACGCAGTATTTT.

This clone was counted only a few times. Here the CDR3 reads CASSQYQGALEAFF. The CDR3 nucleotides read TGTGCCAGCAGCCAGTATCAGGGGGCACTTGAAGCTTTCTTT. The chain employs TRBV14 and TRBJ1-1; 8 positions match TRBD1. Germline lookup yields CDR1 SGHDN and CDR2 FVKESK. V lost 3 bases, J lost 7 bases, and 7 bases stayed unmatched. This CDR3 region has 14 residues.

This clone has a handful of counts. The chain links TRBV2 to TRBJ2-5; a weak D match, TRBD1 (6 bases). CDR3 length: 14 amino acids. V lost 9 bases and J lost 2, with 16 bases in between. Germline CDR1 reads SNHLY; CDR2 reads FYNNEI. CDR3 loop: CASSRDTIQETQYF. The CDR3 region has the DNA TGTGCCAGTAGCCGGGACACTATTCAAGAGACCCAGTACTTC.

This chain joins TRBV4-3 and TRBJ2-1; 15 bases are a match to TRBD2. V lost 4 bases and J lost 8; bases outside the gene matches: 3. The CDR3 contains 15 residues. CDR1 and CDR2 from the germline V gene are LGHNA and YSLEER. CDR3 coding DNA: TGCGCCAGCAGCCGCGGACTAGCGGGGGGGCATGAGCAGTTCTTC. Translating gives CASSRGLAGGHEQFF.

This chain links TRBV5-1 with TRBJ2-5, with a possible D match to TRBD2 (5 bases). This CDR3 is 13 amino acids long. CDR1 and CDR2 (germline): SGHRS, YFSETQ. Trimming pared 1 base from V and 9 bases from J, leaving 13 bases between. The CDR3 nucleotides read TGCGCCAGCAGCTTGACGGCTAGCCGGGCCCAGTACTTC. Amino acid sequence: CASSLTASRAQYF.

The rearrangement uses TRBV4-2 and TRBJ1-1; TRBD1 is a possible D gene (6 bases). The germline CDR1 and CDR2 sequences are LGHNA and YNFKEQ. V lost 3 bases, J lost 4 bases, and 9 bases lay in between. This CDR3 has 13 residues. As DNA, the CDR3 is TGTGCCAGCAGCCAGGGGGCTGGCACTGAAGCTTTCTTT. Residues: CASSQGAGTEAFF.

The V gene is TRBV9, the J gene TRBJ1-5, with D possibly matching TRBD1 (5 bases). This CDR3 comprises 16 residues. V lost 4 bases and J 0 bases, leaving 14 bases between the germline ends. The germline CDR1 and CDR2 sequences are SGDLS and YYNGEE. The CDR3 DNA reads TGTGCCAGCAGCCCCTCGGGGGGTAATAGCAATCAGCCCCAGCATTTT. This sequence encodes CASSPSGGNSNQPQHF.

This rearrangement joins TRBV30 to TRBJ2-7; 11 bases are a match to TRBD2. This CDR3 is built from 11 residues. The germline V gene encodes CDR1 GTSNPN and CDR2 SVGIG (reference sequence). Trimming cost V 4 bases and J 12 bases; bases outside gene matches: 5. Here the CDR3 reads CAWKLAGGMYF. Written as DNA, the CDR3 is TGTGCCTGGAAGCTAGCGGGGGGAATGTACTTC.

The V gene is TRBV7-9, the J gene TRBJ2-3, with D uncertain. The CDR3 has 14 amino acids. The V and J ends lost 3 bases and 2 bases respectively, with 9 bases between them. The germline gives CDR1 SEHNR, CDR2 FQNEAQ (reference sequence). The CDR3 DNA is TGTGCCAGCAGCTTGCGCCTCTTCACAGATACGCAGTATTTT. Protein product: CASSLRLFTDTQYF.